This is a list of T cell receptor beta chains from one sample in a study of T-cell memory formation after mild COVID-19. MiXCR, run by TCRdb on the 5' RACE reads, gives a single entry per CDR3 protein. The sample lists approximately 580,000 distinct CDR3 sequences; roughly 22% were seen once. Specimen: PBMCs or a T cell subset sorted from them (not recorded which). These receptors all come from an adult woman who had mild COVID-19 (a few samples of this study predate the infection). Cell type and time point are not known. CDR3s include the opening cysteine and the closing phenylalanine or tryptophan. The order of the fields is CDR3 DNA, CDR3 protein, D gene, clone size, V gene, J gene. A D gene is named only where the DNA matches it firmly. A row's size may be missing; if present it is once, few, many or a size class.

cdr3_nt: TGCGCCAGCAGCCAAGAGGCACTAGCGGGAGGGCCTAACACCGGGGAGCTGTTTTTT
cdr3_aa: CASSQEALAGGPNTGELFF
d_call: TRBD2
clone_size: -
v_call: TRBV4-3
j_call: TRBJ2-2

cdr3_nt: TGTGCCAGCAGCTTCGAAAAGCGGGGGTCCTCCTACGAGCAGTACTTC
cdr3_aa: CASSFEKRGSSYEQYF
d_call: TRBD2
clone_size: few
v_call: TRBV7-8
j_call: TRBJ2-7

cdr3_nt: TGTGCCAGCAGTTACCAAGGGACAGGGAACACTGAAGCTTTCTTT
cdr3_aa: CASSYQGTGNTEAFF
d_call: TRBD1
clone_size: -
v_call: TRBV6-2/TRBV6-3
j_call: TRBJ1-1

cdr3_nt: TGTGCCAGCAGTTTAATTCGGGGCGGGGAGACCGGGGAGCTGTTTTTT
cdr3_aa: CASSLIRGGETGELFF
d_call: -
clone_size: -
v_call: TRBV12-3/TRBV12-4
j_call: TRBJ2-2

cdr3_nt: TGCAGCGCCAGACAGCGACGCTTTGAAGAGACCCAGTACTTC
cdr3_aa: CSARQRRFEETQYF
d_call: -
clone_size: -
v_call: TRBV29-1
j_call: TRBJ2-5

cdr3_nt: TGCAGTGCTAGAGCCCCAAGCGGGGGGGTCTCCTACGAGCAGTACTTC
cdr3_aa: CSARAPSGGVSYEQYF
d_call: TRBD2
clone_size: few
v_call: TRBV20-1
j_call: TRBJ2-7

cdr3_nt: TGTGCCAGCAGTTCCATAGGGGGCAATCAGCCCCAGCATTTT
cdr3_aa: CASSSIGGNQPQHF
d_call: -
clone_size: -
v_call: TRBV6-2/TRBV6-3
j_call: TRBJ1-5

cdr3_nt: TGTGCCACCAGCAGAGCGGGGGTTGAACAAGAGACCCAGTACTTC
cdr3_aa: CATSRAGVEQETQYF
d_call: -
clone_size: few
v_call: TRBV15
j_call: TRBJ2-5

cdr3_nt: TGTGCCAGCAGCTCCGGGACTAGCGGGAGGGGATACGAGCAGTACTTC
cdr3_aa: CASSSGTSGRGYEQYF
d_call: TRBD2
clone_size: few
v_call: TRBV7-9
j_call: TRBJ2-7

cdr3_nt: TGTGCCAGCAGCCAACTCAGGGACGAAAAACTGTTTTTT
cdr3_aa: CASSQLRDEKLFF
d_call: -
clone_size: -
v_call: TRBV3-1
j_call: TRBJ1-4

cdr3_nt: TGTGCCAGTAGTACCGGACTAGCGTACGAGCAGTACTTC
cdr3_aa: CASSTGLAYEQYF
d_call: TRBD2
clone_size: few
v_call: TRBV19
j_call: TRBJ2-7

cdr3_nt: TGTGCCAGCAGCTTCAACCCACAGGGACGCGGGGATTCACCCCTCCACTTT
cdr3_aa: CASSFNPQGRGDSPLHF
d_call: -
clone_size: -
v_call: TRBV7-9
j_call: TRBJ1-6

cdr3_nt: TGTGCCAGCAGTTACGAAACAGGGGGCGCTTATGGCTACACCTTC
cdr3_aa: CASSYETGGAYGYTF
d_call: TRBD1
clone_size: -
v_call: TRBV6-5
j_call: TRBJ1-2

cdr3_nt: TGCGCCAGCAGCCAATATAGCGGGGGTAGGGGGGAAGAGACCCAGTACTTC
cdr3_aa: CASSQYSGGRGEETQYF
d_call: TRBD2
clone_size: few
v_call: TRBV4-1
j_call: TRBJ2-5

cdr3_nt: TGTGCCAGCAATCGACGCCCCTTAGGGCTAGCGGAGGCCTCGCACAGTGGTACGCAGTATTTT
cdr3_aa: CASNRRPLGLAEASHSGTQYF
d_call: TRBD2
clone_size: few
v_call: TRBV27
j_call: TRBJ2-3

cdr3_nt: TGTGCCAGCAGCATCGGGGGGATCTCCTACAATGAGCAGTTCTTC
cdr3_aa: CASSIGGISYNEQFF
d_call: TRBD2
clone_size: -
v_call: TRBV6-5
j_call: TRBJ2-1

cdr3_nt: TGCGCCAGCAGCCTTAAGCGGGTGGGGAGCCTGTCCTACAATGAGCAGTTCTTC
cdr3_aa: CASSLKRVGSLSYNEQFF
d_call: -
clone_size: -
v_call: TRBV4-1
j_call: TRBJ2-1

cdr3_nt: TGTGCCAGCAGCTTATTATTGGGAACGCACGATCTTATAGAGACCCAGTACTTC
cdr3_aa: CASSLLLGTHDLIETQYF
d_call: -
clone_size: -
v_call: TRBV7-9
j_call: TRBJ2-5

cdr3_nt: TGTGCCAGCAGCGTAGTAACAGGCCGGGGCACAGATACGCAGTATTTT
cdr3_aa: CASSVVTGRGTDTQYF
d_call: -
clone_size: -
v_call: TRBV9
j_call: TRBJ2-3

cdr3_nt: TGTGCCAGCAGCGTTTACACGGAGCGGTTAAGGGATACGCAGTATTTT
cdr3_aa: CASSVYTERLRDTQYF
d_call: -
clone_size: -
v_call: TRBV9
j_call: TRBJ2-3

cdr3_nt: TGTGCCAGCAGTGAAGTTCTAGCGGGGGCCCAAGAGACCCAGTACTTC
cdr3_aa: CASSEVLAGAQETQYF
d_call: TRBD2
clone_size: -
v_call: TRBV2
j_call: TRBJ2-5

cdr3_nt: TGTGCCAGCAGGCAAACCGGGACAGGGACCTACGAGCAGTACTTC
cdr3_aa: CASRQTGTGTYEQYF
d_call: TRBD1
clone_size: -
v_call: TRBV6-5
j_call: TRBJ2-7

cdr3_nt: TGCAGCGCCGGGGACAGCACCTATGGCTACACCTTC
cdr3_aa: CSAGDSTYGYTF
d_call: TRBD1
clone_size: -
v_call: TRBV29-1
j_call: TRBJ1-2

cdr3_nt: TGTGCCAGCAGTTACCCCCGGCGGAACACTGAAGCTTTCTTT
cdr3_aa: CASSYPRRNTEAFF
d_call: -
clone_size: few
v_call: TRBV6-2/TRBV6-3
j_call: TRBJ1-1

cdr3_nt: TGTGCCAGCAGCTTTGGAGACAGGCATCAAGTTGGCTACACCTTC
cdr3_aa: CASSFGDRHQVGYTF
d_call: -
clone_size: -
v_call: TRBV11-3
j_call: TRBJ1-2

cdr3_nt: TGTGCCGGTCGGACGGGTCAGGGTGAGCAGTTCTTC
cdr3_aa: CAGRTGQGEQFF
d_call: -
clone_size: many
v_call: TRBV6-5
j_call: TRBJ2-1

cdr3_nt: TGTGCCTGGAGCCAGGGCAGAGCCGGCGATACGCAGTATTTT
cdr3_aa: CAWSQGRAGDTQYF
d_call: -
clone_size: -
v_call: TRBV30
j_call: TRBJ2-3

cdr3_nt: TGTGCCAGCAGCCCACCGGGACCAACCTACGAGCAGTACTTC
cdr3_aa: CASSPPGPTYEQYF
d_call: -
clone_size: few
v_call: TRBV7-9
j_call: TRBJ2-7

cdr3_nt: TGCAGTGCTAGAGCACTATCCCCGGGGACCACTGAAGCTTTCTTT
cdr3_aa: CSARALSPGTTEAFF
d_call: -
clone_size: few
v_call: TRBV20-1
j_call: TRBJ1-1

cdr3_nt: TGTGCCAGCAGCCAAACCTTCTTAGAGACAGATACGCAGTATTTT
cdr3_aa: CASSQTFLETDTQYF
d_call: -
clone_size: -
v_call: TRBV7-2
j_call: TRBJ2-3

cdr3_nt: TGTGCCAGTCTAGCGGGAGGCAACACCGGGGAGCTGTTTTTT
cdr3_aa: CASLAGGNTGELFF
d_call: TRBD2
clone_size: many
v_call: TRBV12-3/TRBV12-4
j_call: TRBJ2-2

cdr3_nt: TGTGCCATCAGTGAGTCAACCAATACGCAGTATTTT
cdr3_aa: CAISESTNTQYF
d_call: -
clone_size: -
v_call: TRBV10-3
j_call: TRBJ2-3

cdr3_nt: TGTGCCAGCAGTTACTCGGGGCTCTCTATCACAGATACGCAGTATTTT
cdr3_aa: CASSYSGLSITDTQYF
d_call: -
clone_size: few
v_call: TRBV6-5
j_call: TRBJ2-3

cdr3_nt: TGTGCCAGCAGTTTAGCGGGAGGCCGATCAGGTGAGCAGTTCTTC
cdr3_aa: CASSLAGGRSGEQFF
d_call: -
clone_size: few
v_call: TRBV12-3/TRBV12-4
j_call: TRBJ2-1

cdr3_nt: TGTGCCAGCAGTGAATCGGGACACGGGGAGTACTTC
cdr3_aa: CASSESGHGEYF
d_call: -
clone_size: -
v_call: TRBV6-1
j_call: TRBJ2-7

cdr3_nt: TGTGCCAGCAGACTGACAGGTGATTCCTACAATGAGCAGTTCTTC
cdr3_aa: CASRLTGDSYNEQFF
d_call: -
clone_size: few
v_call: TRBV6-5
j_call: TRBJ2-1

cdr3_nt: TGTGCCTGGATCTCACCTCGACGAGGGACGAATGAAGCTTTCTTT
cdr3_aa: CAWISPRRGTNEAFF
d_call: -
clone_size: few
v_call: TRBV30
j_call: TRBJ1-1

cdr3_nt: TGTGCCAGCTCCTCGGTAGAGGGGGAGACCCAGTACTTC
cdr3_aa: CASSSVEGETQYF
d_call: -
clone_size: -
v_call: TRBV12-3/TRBV12-4
j_call: TRBJ2-5

cdr3_nt: TGTGCCTGGAGGGTACGGGGGCGCAATCAGCCCCAGCATTTT
cdr3_aa: CAWRVRGRNQPQHF
d_call: -
clone_size: few
v_call: TRBV30
j_call: TRBJ1-5

cdr3_nt: TGTGCCAGCGGATCTAGCGGGAGGGGCTACGAGCAGTACTTC
cdr3_aa: CASGSSGRGYEQYF
d_call: TRBD2
clone_size: few
v_call: TRBV7-9
j_call: TRBJ2-7

cdr3_nt: TGTGCCAGCAGCTTGGGACGCGGGGGGTACAATGAGCAGTTCTTC
cdr3_aa: CASSLGRGGYNEQFF
d_call: TRBD2
clone_size: -
v_call: TRBV5-5
j_call: TRBJ2-1

cdr3_nt: TGTGCCAGCTCACCACCGGGGGGCCCCTCCGGAGGCTACACCTTC
cdr3_aa: CASSPPGGPSGGYTF
d_call: -
clone_size: -
v_call: TRBV18
j_call: TRBJ1-2

cdr3_nt: TGTGCCTGGAGTTCGGCTATCCGCACAGATACGCAGTATTTT
cdr3_aa: CAWSSAIRTDTQYF
d_call: -
clone_size: few
v_call: TRBV30
j_call: TRBJ2-3

cdr3_nt: TGTGCCAGCAGTTTCAATGGGGGATCTTTCTTT
cdr3_aa: CASSFNGGSFF
d_call: -
clone_size: -
v_call: TRBV12-3/TRBV12-4
j_call: TRBJ1-1

cdr3_nt: TGCGCCAGCAGCTTGGGGCGACAGAAAGAGACCCAGTACTTC
cdr3_aa: CASSLGRQKETQYF
d_call: -
clone_size: -
v_call: TRBV5-1
j_call: TRBJ2-5

cdr3_nt: TGTGCCAGCAGCTTGGGGGAGGGTTGGGACGAGCAGTACTTC
cdr3_aa: CASSLGEGWDEQYF
d_call: TRBD2
clone_size: few
v_call: TRBV5-5
j_call: TRBJ2-7

cdr3_nt: TGCGCCAGCAGCTTGGCCGGGACAGGGGTCAATGAGCAGTTCTTC
cdr3_aa: CASSLAGTGVNEQFF
d_call: TRBD1
clone_size: many
v_call: TRBV5-1
j_call: TRBJ2-1

cdr3_nt: TGTGCCAGTAGTATGAGGCAGGGGGCGCGGGGTGAGCAGTTCTTC
cdr3_aa: CASSMRQGARGEQFF
d_call: TRBD1
clone_size: -
v_call: TRBV19
j_call: TRBJ2-1

cdr3_nt: TGTGCCAGCAGTACGGGGATGAACACTGAAGCTTTCTTT
cdr3_aa: CASSTGMNTEAFF
d_call: -
clone_size: -
v_call: TRBV6-2/TRBV6-3
j_call: TRBJ1-1

cdr3_nt: TGTGCCAGCAGCTTTACCGGGACGTCCAGGAACACCATATATTTT
cdr3_aa: CASSFTGTSRNTIYF
d_call: -
clone_size: -
v_call: TRBV7-9
j_call: TRBJ1-3

cdr3_nt: TGTGCCAGCAGCCCCAGCCCCTACACAGATACGCAGTATTTT
cdr3_aa: CASSPSPYTDTQYF
d_call: -
clone_size: few
v_call: TRBV3-1
j_call: TRBJ2-3

cdr3_nt: TGTGCCAGCAGCTCTCGTCGAGCGACTAGCACAGATACGCAGTATTTT
cdr3_aa: CASSSRRATSTDTQYF
d_call: -
clone_size: many
v_call: TRBV7-9
j_call: TRBJ2-3

cdr3_nt: TGCAGTGCTAGGTTGTTGGCAGCCACCTACAATGAGCAGTTCTTC
cdr3_aa: CSARLLAATYNEQFF
d_call: -
clone_size: -
v_call: TRBV20-1
j_call: TRBJ2-1

cdr3_nt: TGTGCCAGCAGCCAAGCCGGGGGCGGAGAGACCCAGTACTTC
cdr3_aa: CASSQAGGGETQYF
d_call: -
clone_size: few
v_call: TRBV3-1
j_call: TRBJ2-5

cdr3_nt: TGCAGTGCTAGAACAGCGGGGGGCAATGAGCAGTTCTTC
cdr3_aa: CSARTAGGNEQFF
d_call: TRBD2
clone_size: -
v_call: TRBV20-1
j_call: TRBJ2-1

cdr3_nt: TGTGCCATCAAAGTCCCCGGTGGGAGCGGGCCCCCCTACGAGCAGTACTTC
cdr3_aa: CAIKVPGGSGPPYEQYF
d_call: -
clone_size: -
v_call: TRBV6-1
j_call: TRBJ2-7